The following is a T cell receptor (beta chain) sequence with its context. Its antigen remains unknown. The table came from immunoSEQ multiplex PCR; TCRdb's copy has only in-frame clones and leaves some out. The sample shows about 17,000 clones, about nine tenths of them seen only once. These data come from a study of PD-1 blockade in classical Hodgkin lymphoma. Overall study findings and caveats: The authors have not defined what causes the repertoire differences, possibly disease activity or prior therapy. Newly diagnosed patients reportedly trailed healthy donors in baseline TCR diversity.

Trimming pared 4 bases from V and 4 bases from J, leaving 14 bases between. In germline, CDR1 is SGHTA, CDR2 FQGTGA. CDR3 length: 15 amino acids. Time point meaning: newly diagnosed, previously untreated cHL patient sample. Comparison samples consisted of PBMCs from newly diagnosed, untreated classical Hodgkin lymphoma. The rearrangement links TRBV7-3 to TRBJ2-1, with D perhaps matching TRBD1 (6 bases). This receptor was identified in a human donor with classical Hodgkin lymphoma. The specimen sequenced was peripheral blood mononuclear cells (PBMCs). In DNA, the CDR3 is TGTGCCAGCAGCTCCCTACAGGGCTATTACAATGAGCAGTTCTTC. Translation: CASSSLQGYYNEQFF. The whole variable domain, remainder taken from reference TRBV7-3 and TRBJ2-1, is GAGVSQTPSNKVTEKGKYVELRCDPISGHTALYWYRQSLGQGPEFLIYFQGTGAADDSGLPNDRFFAVRPEGSVSTLKIQRTERGDSAVYLCASSSLQGYYNEQFFGPGTRLTVL.